The 17 T cell receptor beta chains presented below share a single source sample, sequenced in a study of blood T cell repertoires in COVID-19. TCRdb's table, derived via immunoSEQ multiplex PCR, lists solely in-frame clones and lacks some. The sample has 150,000 to 200,000 clones, around 86% seen once; the top ten hold around 13%. Sequenced material: peripheral blood. The source of these receptors is a man in his sixties or seventies who had recovered from COVID-19.

The gene calls are TRBV13 and TRBJ2-1; D perhaps matches TRBD1 (6 bases). The V end was cut by 6 bases, the J end by 4 bases, with 16 bases between. The CDR3 covers 15 residues. The germline V gene encodes CDR1 PRHDT and CDR2 FYEKMQ (reference sequence). The CDR3 sequence is CASSLEGEPYNEQFF. The CDR3 nucleotides are TGTGCCAGCAGTCTAGAGGGGGAACCGTACAATGAGCAGTTCTTC. Based on the CDR3 plus reference TRBV13 and TRBJ2-1, the full variable domain is AAGVIQSPRHLIKEKRETATLKCYPIPRHDTVYWYQQGPGQDPQFLISFYEKMQSDKGSIPDRFSAQQFSDYHSELNMSSLELGDSALYFCASSLEGEPYNEQFFGPGTRLTVL.

This rearrangement joins TRBV2 to TRBJ2-6, with 10 bases lining up with TRBD1. Losses at the gene ends were 5 bases for V and 0 bases for J; bases not matched to a gene: 1. Germline V CDR1 and CDR2: SNHLY, FYNNEI. There are 16 residues in the CDR3. The CDR3, as DNA: TGTGCCAGCAGTCGGACAGGGGGCTCTGGGGCCAACGTCCTGACTTTC. This translates into CASSRTGGSGANVLTF. Together with reference TRBV2 and TRBJ2-6, the CDR3 gives the full variable domain: EPEVTQTPSHQVTQMGQEVILRCVPISNHLYFYWYRQILGQKVEFLVSFYNNEISEKSEIFDDQFSVERPDGSNFTLKIRSTKLEDSAMYFCASSRTGGSGANVLTFGAGSRLTVL.

The V gene is TRBV12-3 or TRBV12-4, the J gene TRBJ1-2, with 8 bases fitting TRBD1. J lost 8 bases, V lost 6 bases, and 8 bases had no gene match. This CDR3 is built from 13 residues. The CDR3 region has the DNA TGTGCCAGCAGCCGAGGACAGGGAAGGGGCTACACCTTC. It codes for CASSRGQGRGYTF.

J is TRBJ1-4 and V is TRBV5-6; 8 bases map to TRBD1. Germline V gene sequence: CDR1 SGHDT, CDR2 YYEEEE. The CDR3 runs to 16 residues. The ends lost 4 bases at V and 3 bases at J; junction bases unmatched: 8. CDR3 DNA: TGTGCCAGCAGCCACGGGACACAGGGGGCTAATGAAAAACTGTTTTTT. Translation: CASSHGTQGANEKLFF.

The V and J genes are TRBV5-1 and TRBJ2-7; 9 nucleotides match TRBD1. This CDR3 is built from 16 residues. Trimming at V came to 7 bases and at J to 1 base, leaving 12 bases not matched to a gene. From germline, CDR1 is SGHRS and CDR2 YFSETQ. The CDR3 sequence: CASQGSPGQGSYEQYF. In nucleotides, the CDR3 is TGCGCCAGCCAGGGGTCCCCGGGACAGGGATCCTACGAGCAGTACTTC.

This clone was detected only a few times. This sequence joins TRBV6-5 and TRBJ2-2; 14 bases align to TRBD2. J was trimmed by 4 bases and V by 6 bases; bases with no gene match: 1. CDR3 length equals 15 residues. CDR1 and CDR2 (germline): MNHEY, SVGAGI. Here the CDR3 reads CASRGLAGVTGELFF. The CDR3, as DNA: TGTGCCAGCAGGGGACTAGCGGGAGTCACCGGGGAGCTGTTTTTT.

V and J are TRBV19 and TRBJ1-4; no clear D gene. The CDR3 runs to 16 residues. Germline values: CDR1 LNHDA, CDR2 SQIVND (reference sequence). Trimming removed 0 bases from V and 5 bases from J, with 13 bases in between. The CDR3 region is CASSIDQNRPNEKLFF. As DNA, the CDR3 is TGTGCCAGTAGTATAGATCAGAACAGACCCAATGAAAAACTGTTTTTT. The full variable domain, with the rest looked up from reference TRBV19 and TRBJ1-4, is DGGITQSPKYLFRKEGQNVTLSCEQNLNHDAMYWYRQDPGQGLRLIYYSQIVNDFQKGDIAEGYSVSREKKESFPLTVTSAQKNPTAFYLCASSIDQNRPNEKLFFGSGTQLSVL.

The rearrangement uses TRBV3-1 (or the pseudogene TRBV3-2) and TRBJ1-1; TRBD1 is a possible D gene (6 bases). Germline lookup yields CDR1 LGHDT and CDR2 YNNKEL (reference sequence). Deletions cut 0 bases from V and 1 base from J, with 9 bases between. CDR3 length: 15 amino acids. CDR3 protein: CASSQEGAGNTEAFF. CDR3 in DNA: TGTGCCAGCAGCCAAGAGGGGGCCGGGAACACTGAAGCTTTCTTT.

This chain connects TRBV28 to TRBJ1-2, with 9 bases identical to TRBD1. Per the germline V gene, CDR1 is MDHEN and CDR2 is SYDVKM. This CDR3 has 15 residues. V shed 6 bases, J shed 2 bases, and the junction held 7 bases outside the gene matches. The CDR3 DNA follows: TGTGCCAGCAGGAGTCGAGGACAGGGGAACTATGGCTACACCTTC. The encoded protein is CASRSRGQGNYGYTF.

The CDR3 nucleotides read TGCAGTGCTAGTGAGGCGGGATCACTCTCTGGGGCCAACGTCCTGACTTTC. Translating it yields CSASEAGSLSGANVLTF. The genes are TRBV20-1 and TRBJ2-6; possibly TRBD2 for D (6 bases). V was trimmed by 3 bases and J by 0 bases, leaving 15 bases between them. CDR1 is DFQATT, CDR2 SNEGSKA, per germline (reference sequence). The CDR3 length is 17 residues.

This clone was picked up a small number of times. V is TRBV5-4 and J is TRBJ2-7, with 10 bases that match TRBD1. Germline trimming cut 4 bases from V and 2 bases from J; bases unmatched to any gene: 9. CDR3 length: 16 residues. The germline V gene encodes CDR1 SGHNT and CDR2 YYREEE (reference sequence). CDR3 residues: CASSPVTGTGAYEQYF. The CDR3 coding sequence is TGTGCCAGCAGCCCGGTGACCGGGACAGGGGCCTACGAGCAGTACTTC.

The chain has TRBV5-1 and TRBJ2-1; TRBD2 is a possible D gene (5 bases). Germline CDR1 reads SGHRS; CDR2 reads YFSETQ. V lost 0 bases and J 6 bases, leaving 13 bases between the germline ends. CDR3 length equals 15 residues. CDR3 loop: CASSLGSGVGNEQFF. Here the CDR3 DNA reads TGCGCCAGCAGCTTGGGTTCCGGGGTAGGCAATGAGCAGTTCTTC. The whole variable domain, filled in from reference TRBV5-1 and TRBJ2-1, reads KAGVTQTPRYLIKTRGQQVTLSCSPISGHRSVSWYQQTPGQGLQFLFEYFSETQRNKGNFPGRFSGRQFSNSRSEMNVSTLELGDSALYLCASSLGSGVGNEQFFGPGTRLTVL.

The chain is built from TRBV21-1 and TRBJ1-5. TRBV21-1 is recorded as a pseudogene. The CDR3 runs 14 residues. The CDR3 DNA follows: TGTGCCAGCAGCAAATGCGGGGTAAGACTCCCTCCGCATTTT. As protein: CASSKCGVRLPPHF.

The chain links TRBV7-8 to TRBJ1-3; D unclear. CDR3 size: 16 residues. V was trimmed by 5 bases and J by 0 bases, leaving 14 bases between them. Germline loops: CDR1 SGHVS, CDR2 FQNEAQ. The CDR3 sequence: CASSQREGSSGNTIYF. CDR3 DNA: TGTGCCAGCAGCCAAAGGGAGGGCAGCTCTGGAAACACCATATATTTT.

The chain carries TRBV6-5 and TRBJ2-3; 14 bases agree with TRBD2. V gave up 4 bases and J gave up 7 bases; unmatched junction bases: 4. Germline values: CDR1 MNHEY, CDR2 SVGAGI. The CDR3 is 15 residues long. CDR3 in amino acids: CASSSGTSGSYTQYF. DNA of the CDR3: TGTGCCAGCAGTTCCGGGACTAGCGGGAGTTATACGCAGTATTTT.

V usage is TRBV18 and J usage is TRBJ1-4, with 7 bases aligning to TRBD1. The germline CDR1 and CDR2 sequences are KGHSH and LQKENI. This CDR3 is built from 14 residues. With V trimmed by 4 bases and J by 7 bases, 6 bases remained unmatched. The CDR3 DNA follows: TGTGCCAGCTCACGTGGACAGGAGGGTGAAAAACTGTTTTTT. Translating it yields CASSRGQEGEKLFF.

The chain combines TRBV5-6 with TRBJ2-7; possible D gene TRBD2, 5 bases. V lost 6 bases to trimming and J lost 4 bases, with 20 bases between them. The CDR3 consists of 15 residues. CDR1 is SGHDT and CDR2 is YYEEEE in the germline V gene. The CDR3 DNA is TGTGCCAGCACAAATAGGCCGGGAATTAAGTACGAGCAGTACTTC. Translated, it gives CASTNRPGIKYEQYF. The variable domain in full, with the rest retrieved from reference TRBV5-6 and TRBJ2-7, is DAGVTQSPTHLIKTRGQQVTLRCSPKSGHDTVSWYQQALGQGPQFIFQYYEEEERQRGNFPDRFSGHQFPNYSSELNVNALLLGDSALYLCASTNRPGIKYEQYFGPGTRLTVT.